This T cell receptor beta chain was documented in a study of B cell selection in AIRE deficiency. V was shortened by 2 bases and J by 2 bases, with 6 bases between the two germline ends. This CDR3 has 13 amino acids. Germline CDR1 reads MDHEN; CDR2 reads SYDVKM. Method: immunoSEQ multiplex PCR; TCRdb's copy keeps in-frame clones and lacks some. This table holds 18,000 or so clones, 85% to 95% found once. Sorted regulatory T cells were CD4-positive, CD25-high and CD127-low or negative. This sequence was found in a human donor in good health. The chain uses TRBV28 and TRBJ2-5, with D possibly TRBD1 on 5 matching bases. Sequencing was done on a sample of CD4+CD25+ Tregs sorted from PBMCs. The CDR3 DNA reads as TGTGCCAGCAGTTTAGGACATCAAGAGACCCAGTACTTC. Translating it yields CASSLGHQETQYF.